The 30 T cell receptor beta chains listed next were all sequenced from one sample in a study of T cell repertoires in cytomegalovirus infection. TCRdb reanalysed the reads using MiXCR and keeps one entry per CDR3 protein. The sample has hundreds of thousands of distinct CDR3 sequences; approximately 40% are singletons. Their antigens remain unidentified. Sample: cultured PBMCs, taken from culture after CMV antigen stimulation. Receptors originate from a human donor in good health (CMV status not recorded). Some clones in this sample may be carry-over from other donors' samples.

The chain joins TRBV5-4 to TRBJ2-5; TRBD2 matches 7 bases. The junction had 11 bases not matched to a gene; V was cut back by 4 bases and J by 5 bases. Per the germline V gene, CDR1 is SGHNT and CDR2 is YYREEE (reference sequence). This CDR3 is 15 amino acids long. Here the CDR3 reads CASSHLRDSGETQYF. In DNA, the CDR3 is TGTGCCAGCAGCCACCTGCGGGATAGCGGGGAGACCCAGTACTTC.

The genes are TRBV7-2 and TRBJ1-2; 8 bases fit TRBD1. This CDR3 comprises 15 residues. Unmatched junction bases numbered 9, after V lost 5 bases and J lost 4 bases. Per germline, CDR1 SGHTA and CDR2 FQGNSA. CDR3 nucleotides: TGTGCCAGCAGCACAGGACAGGGCCGGGGCTATGGCTACACCTTC. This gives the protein CASSTGQGRGYGYTF.

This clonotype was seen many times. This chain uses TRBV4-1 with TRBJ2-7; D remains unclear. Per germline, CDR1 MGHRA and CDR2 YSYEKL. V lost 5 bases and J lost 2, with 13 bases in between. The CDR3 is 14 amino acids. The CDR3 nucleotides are TGCGCCAGCAGCGCCAGACTCTCGGCCTACGAGCAGTACTTC. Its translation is CASSARLSAYEQYF.

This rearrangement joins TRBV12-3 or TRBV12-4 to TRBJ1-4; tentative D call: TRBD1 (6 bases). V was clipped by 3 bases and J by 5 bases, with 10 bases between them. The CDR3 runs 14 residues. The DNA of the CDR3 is TGTGCCAGCAGTTTCCGGGGGCCGAATGAAAAACTGTTTTTT. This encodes CASSFRGPNEKLFF.

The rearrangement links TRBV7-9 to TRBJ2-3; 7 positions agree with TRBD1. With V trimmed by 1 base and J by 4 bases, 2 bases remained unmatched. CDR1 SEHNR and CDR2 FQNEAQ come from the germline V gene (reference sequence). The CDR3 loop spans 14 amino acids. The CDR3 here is CASSLEGAPDTQYF. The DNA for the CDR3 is TGTGCCAGCAGCTTAGAGGGGGCTCCAGATACGCAGTATTTT.

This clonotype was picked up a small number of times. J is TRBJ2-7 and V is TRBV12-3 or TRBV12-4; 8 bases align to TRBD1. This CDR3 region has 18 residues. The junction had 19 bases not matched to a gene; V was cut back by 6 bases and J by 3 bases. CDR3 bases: TGTGCCAGCAGACCCGGGACAGGAACTGGGGGGACCGTCTACGAGCAGTACTTC. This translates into CASRPGTGTGGTVYEQYF.

The CDR3: CASSLRGFQDEQFF. The DNA of the CDR3 is TGTGCCAGCAGCTTACGCGGGTTTCAGGATGAGCAGTTCTTC. The chain employs TRBV7-6 and TRBJ2-1; TRBD2 might be the D (5 bases). Trimming shortened V by 2 bases and J by 8 bases, and 13 bases separated the two germline ends. This CDR3 comprises 14 residues. Germline V gene data show CDR1 as SGHVS and CDR2 as FNYEAQ.

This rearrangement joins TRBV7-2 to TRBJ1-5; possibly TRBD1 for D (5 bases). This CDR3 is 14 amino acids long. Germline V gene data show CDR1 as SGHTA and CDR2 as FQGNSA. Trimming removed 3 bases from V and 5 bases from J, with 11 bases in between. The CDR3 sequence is CASSLGGMDQPQHF. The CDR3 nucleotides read TGTGCCAGCAGCTTGGGGGGGATGGATCAGCCCCAGCATTTT.

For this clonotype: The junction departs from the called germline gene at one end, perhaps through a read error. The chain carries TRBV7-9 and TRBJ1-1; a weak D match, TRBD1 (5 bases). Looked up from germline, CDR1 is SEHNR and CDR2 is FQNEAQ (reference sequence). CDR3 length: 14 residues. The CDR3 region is CASSLAGVATEDFF. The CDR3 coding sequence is TGTGCCAGCAGCTTAGCAGGGGTGGCCACTGAAGATTTCTTT. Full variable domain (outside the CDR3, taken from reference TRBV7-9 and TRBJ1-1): DTGVSQNPRHKITKRGQNVTFRCDPISEHNRLYWYRQTLGQGPEFLTYFQNEAQLEKSRLLSDRFSAERPKGSFSTLEIQRTEQGDSAMYLCASSLAGVATEDFFGQGTRLTVV.

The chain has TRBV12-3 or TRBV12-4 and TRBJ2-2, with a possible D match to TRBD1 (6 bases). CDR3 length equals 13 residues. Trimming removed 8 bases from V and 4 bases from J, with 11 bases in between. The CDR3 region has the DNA TGTGCCAGCTGTCAGGGGTCCACCGGGGAGCTGTTTTTT. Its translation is CASCQGSTGELFF.

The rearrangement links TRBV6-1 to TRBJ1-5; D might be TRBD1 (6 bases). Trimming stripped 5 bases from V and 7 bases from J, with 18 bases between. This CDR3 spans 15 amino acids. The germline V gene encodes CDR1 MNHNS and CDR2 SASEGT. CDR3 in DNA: TGTGCCAGCAGTTACATGGCAGCGCAGGGGCAGCCCCAGCATTTT. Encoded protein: CASSYMAAQGQPQHF.

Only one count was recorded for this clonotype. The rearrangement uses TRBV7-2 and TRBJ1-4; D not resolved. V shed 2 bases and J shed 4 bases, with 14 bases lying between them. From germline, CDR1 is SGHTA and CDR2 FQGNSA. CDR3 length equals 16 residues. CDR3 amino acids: CASSLFSTGLNEKLFF. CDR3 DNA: TGTGCCAGCAGCTTATTCTCCACCGGCCTTAATGAAAAACTGTTTTTT.

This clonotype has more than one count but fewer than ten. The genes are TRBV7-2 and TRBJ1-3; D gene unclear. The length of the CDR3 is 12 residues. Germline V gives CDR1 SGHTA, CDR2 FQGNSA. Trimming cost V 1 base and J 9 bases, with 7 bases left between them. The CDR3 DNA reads TGTGCCAGCAGCTTAGGCCATAGCACCATATATTTT. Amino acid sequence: CASSLGHSTIYF.

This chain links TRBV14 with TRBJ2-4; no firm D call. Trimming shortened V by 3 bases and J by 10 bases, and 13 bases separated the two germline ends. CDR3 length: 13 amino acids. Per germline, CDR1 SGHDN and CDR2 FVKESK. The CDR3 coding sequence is TGTGCCAGCAGCCAGTCCGGCAATCATATTCAGTACTTC. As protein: CASSQSGNHIQYF.

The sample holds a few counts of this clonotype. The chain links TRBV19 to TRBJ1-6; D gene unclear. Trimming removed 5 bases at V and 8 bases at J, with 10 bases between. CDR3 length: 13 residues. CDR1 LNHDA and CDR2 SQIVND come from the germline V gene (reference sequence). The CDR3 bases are TGTGCCAGTAGTTCCGGGGTTTATTCACCCCTCCACTTT. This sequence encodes CASSSGVYSPLHF.

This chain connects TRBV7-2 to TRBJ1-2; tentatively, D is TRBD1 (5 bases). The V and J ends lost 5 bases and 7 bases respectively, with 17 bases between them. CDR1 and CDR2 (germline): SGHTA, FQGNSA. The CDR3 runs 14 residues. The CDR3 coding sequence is TGTGCCAGCAGCCCAGTAAGGGGTTCGGGTGGCTACACCTTC. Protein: CASSPVRGSGGYTF.

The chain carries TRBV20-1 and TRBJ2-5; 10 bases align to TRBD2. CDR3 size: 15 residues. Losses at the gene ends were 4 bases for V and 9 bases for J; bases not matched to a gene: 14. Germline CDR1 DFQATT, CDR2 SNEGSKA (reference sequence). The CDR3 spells CSAITSGGAKGAQYF. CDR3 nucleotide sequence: TGCAGTGCTATTACCAGCGGGGGGGCCAAAGGTGCCCAGTACTTC.

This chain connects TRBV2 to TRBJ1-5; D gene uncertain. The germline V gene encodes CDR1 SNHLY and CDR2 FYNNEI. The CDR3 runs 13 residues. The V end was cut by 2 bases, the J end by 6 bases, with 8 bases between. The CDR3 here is CASSERRGQPQHF. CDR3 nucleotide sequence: TGTGCCAGCAGTGAAAGAAGAGGTCAGCCCCAGCATTTT.

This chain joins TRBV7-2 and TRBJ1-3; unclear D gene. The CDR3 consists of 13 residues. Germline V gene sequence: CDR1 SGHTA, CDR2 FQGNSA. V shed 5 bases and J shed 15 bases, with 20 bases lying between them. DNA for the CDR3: TGTGCCAGCAGCCCAAGGGTTGACCGGCCCGAATATTTT. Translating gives CASSPRVDRPEYF.

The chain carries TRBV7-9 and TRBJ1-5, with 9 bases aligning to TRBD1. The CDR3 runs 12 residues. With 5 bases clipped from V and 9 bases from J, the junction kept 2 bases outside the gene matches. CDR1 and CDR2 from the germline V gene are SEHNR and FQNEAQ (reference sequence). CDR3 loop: CASSGQGSPQHF. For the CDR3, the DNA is TGTGCCAGCAGCGGACAGGGGTCGCCCCAGCATTTT.

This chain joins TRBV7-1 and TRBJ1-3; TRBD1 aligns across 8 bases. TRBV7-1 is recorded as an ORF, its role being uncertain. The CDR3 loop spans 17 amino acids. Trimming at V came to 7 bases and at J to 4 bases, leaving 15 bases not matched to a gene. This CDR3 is CASIPVGTGVGGNTIYF. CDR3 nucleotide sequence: TGTGCCAGCATCCCAGTTGGGACAGGCGTCGGCGGAAACACCATATATTTT.

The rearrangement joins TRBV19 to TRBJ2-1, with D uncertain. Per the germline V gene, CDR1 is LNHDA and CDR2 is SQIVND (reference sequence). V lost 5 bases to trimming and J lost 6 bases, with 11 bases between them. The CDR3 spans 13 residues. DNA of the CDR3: TGTGCCAGTAGTTTGCTAGGATTCAATGAGCAGTTCTTC. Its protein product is CASSLLGFNEQFF.

The CDR3 here is CASSPTSNQPQHF. Written as DNA, the CDR3 is TGTGCCAGCAGCCCGACGAGCAATCAGCCCCAGCATTTT. The chain carries TRBV7-9 and TRBJ1-5; D ambiguous. CDR3 length: 13 amino acids. From germline, CDR1 is SEHNR and CDR2 FQNEAQ (reference sequence). V lost 5 bases to trimming and J lost 1 base, with 6 bases between them.

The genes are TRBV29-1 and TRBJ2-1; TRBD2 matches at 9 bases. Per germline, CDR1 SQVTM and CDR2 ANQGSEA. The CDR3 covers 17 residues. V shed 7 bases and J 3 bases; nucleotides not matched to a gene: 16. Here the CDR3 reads CSATGTSSERVYNEQFF. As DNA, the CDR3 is TGCAGCGCAACCGGGACTAGCTCCGAACGAGTCTACAATGAGCAGTTCTTC.

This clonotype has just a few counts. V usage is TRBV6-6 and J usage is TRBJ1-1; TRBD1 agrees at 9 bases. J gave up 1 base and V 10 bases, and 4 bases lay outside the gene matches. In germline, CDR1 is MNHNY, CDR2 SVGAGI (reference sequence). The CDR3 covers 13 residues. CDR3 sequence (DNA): TGTGCCATACACAGGGGGCAGAACACTGAAGCTTTCTTT. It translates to CAIHRGQNTEAFF.

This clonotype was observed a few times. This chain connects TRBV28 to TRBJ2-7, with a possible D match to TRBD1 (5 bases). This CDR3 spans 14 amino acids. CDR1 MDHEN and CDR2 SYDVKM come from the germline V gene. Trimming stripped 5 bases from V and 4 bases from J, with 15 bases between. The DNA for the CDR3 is TGTGCCAGCAGTCCCCACACGGCAGGGTACGAGCAGTACTTC. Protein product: CASSPHTAGYEQYF.

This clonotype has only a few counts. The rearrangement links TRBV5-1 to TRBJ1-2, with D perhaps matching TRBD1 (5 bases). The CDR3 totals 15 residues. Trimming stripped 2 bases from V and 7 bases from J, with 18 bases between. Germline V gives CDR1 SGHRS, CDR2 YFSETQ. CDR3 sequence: CASSFLQSGVSGYTF. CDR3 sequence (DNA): TGCGCCAGCAGCTTTCTACAGTCGGGGGTGAGTGGCTACACCTTC.

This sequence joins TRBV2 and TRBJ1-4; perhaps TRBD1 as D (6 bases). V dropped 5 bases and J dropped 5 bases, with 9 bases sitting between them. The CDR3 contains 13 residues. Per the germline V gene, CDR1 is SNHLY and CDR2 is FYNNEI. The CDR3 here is CASSWDTNEKLFF. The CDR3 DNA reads TGTGCCAGCAGTTGGGACACCAATGAAAAACTGTTTTTT.

This CDR3 is CSAWEQGTTYEQYF. CDR3 coding DNA: TGCAGTGCTTGGGAACAGGGGACGACCTACGAGCAGTACTTC. The rearrangement links TRBV20-1 to TRBJ2-7; 7 nucleotides agree with TRBD1. Germline lookup yields CDR1 DFQATT and CDR2 SNEGSKA (reference sequence). V dropped 5 bases and J dropped 2; count of bases not matched to a gene: 9. The CDR3 consists of 14 residues.

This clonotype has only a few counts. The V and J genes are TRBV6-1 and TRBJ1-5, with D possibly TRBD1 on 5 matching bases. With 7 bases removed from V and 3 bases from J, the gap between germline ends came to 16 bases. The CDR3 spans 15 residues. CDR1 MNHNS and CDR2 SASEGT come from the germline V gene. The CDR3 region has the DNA TGTGCCAGCATTCGAGACAGAGTTTCCAATCAGCCCCAGCATTTT. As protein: CASIRDRVSNQPQHF.